This TCR beta chain was sequenced for a study of cytomegalovirus exposure and HLA in healthy donors. Turning to the study itself: Among the approximately 400 genotyped donors, 81% were placed in the Caucasian-associated ancestry cluster.

J gave up 5 bases and V 6 bases, and 16 bases lay outside the gene matches. The CDR3 is 18 residues long. Germline V gives CDR1 SGHNT, CDR2 YYREEE (reference sequence). The PCR employed 60 Vbeta primers together with 13 Jbeta primers. Here immunoSEQ multiplex PCR was the method, and the copy in TCRdb shows in-frame clones only, minus some. The repertoire holds around 100,000 clones, under 80% seen once, with 10% in the top ten. The chain combines TRBV5-4 with TRBJ2-1; 11 bases align to TRBD2. The specimen was PBMCs. This receptor was taken from a woman under 30 in good health and CMV-seropositive. The CDR3 nucleotides read TGTGCCAGCACCAAATGGGGGACTAGCGGCCGAGGTGACAATGAGCAGTTCTTC. As protein: CASTKWGTSGRGDNEQFF.